The 29 T cell receptor beta chains in this list originate from one sample, sequenced in a study of blood T cell repertoires in COVID-19. Measured with immunoSEQ multiplex PCR; TCRdb has only the in-frame clones, and not every one. The sample lists approximately 170,000 clones; roughly 84% were seen once. Sequenced material: PBMCs or T cells enriched from blood (not recorded which). These receptors originate from a woman aged 50 to 65 who had recovered from COVID-19.

This clone is a singleton in its sample. The chain recombines TRBV7-3 with TRBJ1-2, with 10 bases identical to TRBD1. CDR1 and CDR2 (germline): SGHTA, FQGTGA. The J segment lost 3 bases and the V segment lost 4 bases, leaving 5 bases of the junction unmatched. This CDR3 contains 15 residues. In DNA, the CDR3 is TGTGCCAGCAGCTCGCCGGACAGGGGGGACTATGGCTACACCTTC. Translation: CASSSPDRGDYGYTF.

In its sample, this clone was seen many times. The chain uses TRBV10-3 and TRBJ2-2; unclear D gene. CDR1 ENHRY and CDR2 SYGVKD come from the germline V gene. The CDR3 length is 13 residues. The V end was cut by 10 bases, the J end by 4 bases, with 13 bases between. The CDR3: CATGWVTTGELFF. The CDR3 region has the DNA TGTGCCACCGGGTGGGTAACCACCGGGGAGCTGTTTTTT.

About this clone itself: This sample includes further DNA sequences coding for the same CDR3. The chain uses TRBV5-1 and TRBJ1-1; D is ambiguous. With 0 bases removed from V and 2 bases from J, the gap between germline ends came to 8 bases. This CDR3 is built from 14 residues. Germline CDR1 and CDR2: SGHRS and YFSETQ. The CDR3 region is CASSLVPGNTEAFF. CDR3 DNA: TGCGCCAGCAGCTTGGTTCCGGGTAACACTGAAGCTTTCTTT.

The chain is built from TRBV7-2 and TRBJ2-6; D possibly corresponds to TRBD1 (5 bases). The CDR3 consists of 16 residues. Trimming stripped 5 bases from V and 4 bases from J, with 15 bases between. In germline, CDR1 is SGHTA, CDR2 FQGNSA. Written as DNA, the CDR3 is TGTGCCAGCAGCCAAAGATCAGGGTCAGGGGCCAACGTCCTGACTTTC. Its translation: CASSQRSGSGANVLTF.

This sequence joins TRBV2 and TRBJ2-4; D is unresolved. The V gene's germline CDR1 is SNHLY and CDR2 FYNNEI. The CDR3 covers 15 residues. Trimming took 3 bases from V and 0 from J, leaving 9 bases between them. DNA for the CDR3: TGTGCCAGCAGTGATGACAACCTAGCCAAAAACATTCAGTACTTC. The encoded protein is CASSDDNLAKNIQYF.

The chain recombines TRBV28 with TRBJ1-5; D is unclear. Germline V lookup: CDR1 MDHEN, CDR2 SYDVKM. This CDR3 comprises 15 residues. V lost 7 bases to trimming and J lost 1 base, with 14 bases between them. The CDR3 loop reads CASILRLSSNQPQHF. The DNA for the CDR3 is TGTGCCAGCATCCTGAGGTTGTCGAGCAATCAGCCCCAGCATTTT.

This rearrangement joins TRBV7-3 to TRBJ2-1; TRBD1 is a possible D gene (7 bases). The CDR3 spans 13 residues. Looked up from germline, CDR1 is SGHTA and CDR2 is FQGTGA. The V end lost 2 bases, the J end lost 10 bases, and 12 bases lay between the germline ends. CDR3 nucleotides: TGTGCCAGCAGCTTAGACAGGGCGGGGGAGCAGTTCTTC. Translation gives CASSLDRAGEQFF.

The chain is built from TRBV14 and TRBJ2-7; TRBD2 aligns across 9 bases. Trimming removed 1 base from V and 2 bases from J; junction bases left unmatched: 9. The V gene's germline CDR1 is SGHDN and CDR2 FVKESK. This CDR3 comprises 17 residues. The CDR3 DNA reads TGTGCCAGCAGCCAAGGGATTTTGCGCGGGGGGGCCTACGAGCAGTACTTC. Translating gives CASSQGILRGGAYEQYF.

V and J are TRBV5-1 and TRBJ2-2, with D possibly matching TRBD1 (6 bases). The V gene's germline CDR1 is SGHRS and CDR2 YFSETQ. CDR3 length equals 15 residues. The V gene lost 4 bases and the J gene lost 6 bases, with 16 bases spanning the gap. The CDR3 coding sequence is TGCGCCAGCAGCCCCGTGGGGGCCCTATCCGGGGAGCTGTTTTTT. Translated, it gives CASSPVGALSGELFF.

This clone was detected only a few times. The rearrangement uses TRBV5-6 and TRBJ2-1, with D perhaps matching TRBD1 (6 bases). The CDR3 spans 15 residues. Between the trimmed V and J ends, which lost 1 base and 3 bases, there was a span of 11 bases. Germline values: CDR1 SGHDT, CDR2 YYEEEE. CDR3 DNA: TGTGCCAGCAGCTTGCAGGGGATAAACTACAATGAGCAGTTCTTC. Translated, it gives CASSLQGINYNEQFF.

The chain combines TRBV7-9 with TRBJ2-3; the match to TRBD1 covers 8 bases. V lost 1 base to trimming and J lost 3 bases; unmatched junction nucleotides: 6. Germline V gene lookup returns CDR1 SEHNR and CDR2 FQNEAQ (reference sequence). The CDR3 extends over 16 amino acids. CDR3 loop: CASSLGDRGVTDTQYF. In DNA form, the CDR3 reads TGTGCCAGCAGCTTAGGAGACAGGGGTGTGACAGATACGCAGTATTTT.

The V and J genes are TRBV6-2 or TRBV6-3 and TRBJ2-1; TRBD2 aligns across 8 bases. This CDR3 comprises 19 residues. Per the germline V gene, CDR1 is MNHEY and CDR2 is SVGEGT. V shed 5 bases, J shed 5 bases, and the junction held 20 bases outside the gene matches. The CDR3 region is CASSVPRTSLGLRNNEQFF. The CDR3 coding sequence is TGTGCCAGCAGTGTCCCGCGGACTAGCTTGGGGTTAAGAAACAATGAGCAGTTCTTC.

This clone was seen only once. The chain employs TRBV12-3 or TRBV12-4 and TRBJ1-1; D not resolved. Trimming took off 8 bases at V and 5 bases at J, with 9 bases between the two ends. The CDR3 is 11 amino acids. The CDR3 region is CASGLQTEAFF. DNA for the CDR3: TGTGCCAGCGGCTTGCAAACTGAAGCTTTCTTT.

This clone was detected only a few times. The chain joins TRBV27 to TRBJ1-1; weak D call: TRBD1 (6 bases). The CDR3 is 14 residues long. The germline CDR1 and CDR2 sequences are MNHEY and SMNVEV (reference sequence). The V and J ends lost 7 bases and 1 base respectively, with 13 bases between them. CDR3 protein: CASTGAPGNTEAFF. For the CDR3, the DNA is TGTGCCAGCACAGGGGCGCCGGGGAACACTGAAGCTTTCTTT.

The V and J genes are TRBV6-2 or TRBV6-3 and TRBJ1-2, with D uncertain. There are 12 residues in the CDR3. Trimming pared 6 bases from V and 3 bases from J, leaving 8 bases between. The germline CDR1 and CDR2 sequences are MNHEY and SVGEGT. The CDR3 is CASSESDYGYTF. Written as DNA, the CDR3 is TGTGCCAGCAGCGAATCAGACTATGGCTACACCTTC.

The V and J genes are TRBV28 and TRBJ2-7, with 8 positions matching TRBD1. This CDR3 comprises 15 residues. The germline gives CDR1 MDHEN, CDR2 SYDVKM. J was trimmed by 3 bases and V by 2 bases; bases with no gene match: 6. The CDR3 region is CASSLPQGAGYEQYF. In DNA form, the CDR3 reads TGTGCCAGCAGTTTACCGCAGGGGGCTGGCTACGAGCAGTACTTC.

This chain connects TRBV7-2 to TRBJ2-7, with D maybe TRBD2 (6 bases). CDR1 is SGHTA and CDR2 is FQGNSA in the germline V gene. V lost 5 bases and J lost 8, with 22 bases in between. The length of the CDR3 is 15 residues. CDR3 sequence reads: CASSPAPGALLKQYF. The CDR3 DNA reads TGTGCCAGCAGCCCGGCACCGGGAGCCCTTTTAAAGCAGTACTTC.

The chain couples TRBV3-1 (or the pseudogene TRBV3-2) to TRBJ1-2, with a weak D call TRBD1 (6 bases). CDR3 length equals 14 residues. Germline V gives CDR1 LGHDT, CDR2 YNNKEL (reference sequence). Trimming stripped 4 bases from V and 6 bases from J, with 15 bases between. Here the CDR3 DNA reads TGTGCCAGCAGCCGAGCGGGGGCCACAGATGGCTACACCTTC. Encoded protein: CASSRAGATDGYTF.

The chain couples TRBV3-1 (or the pseudogene TRBV3-2) to TRBJ1-1; a possible D gene is TRBD1 (5 bases). There are 14 residues in the CDR3. V was pared by 6 bases and J by 1 base, with 12 bases between. Germline loops: CDR1 LGHDT, CDR2 YNNKEL (reference sequence). CDR3 residues: CASSFQGQNTEAFF. CDR3 coding DNA: TGTGCCAGCAGTTTCCAGGGCCAGAACACTGAAGCTTTCTTT.

The chain joins TRBV27 to TRBJ2-7; TRBD1 is a possible D gene (6 bases). V lost 5 bases, J lost 5 bases, and 13 bases lay in between. From germline, CDR1 is MNHEY and CDR2 SMNVEV (reference sequence). The CDR3 loop spans 13 amino acids. The CDR3 coding sequence is TGTGCCAGCAGTATCACAGGGTCCCACGAGCAGTACTTC. Translation: CASSITGSHEQYF.

The rearrangement uses TRBV29-1 and TRBJ2-1, with 8 bases identical to TRBD2. This CDR3 comprises 15 residues. J was trimmed by 8 bases and V by 2 bases; bases with no gene match: 11. The germline CDR1 and CDR2 sequences are SQVTM and ANQGSEA. This chain's CDR3 is CSVERGGLMIYEQFF. The CDR3 DNA follows: TGCAGCGTTGAACGGGGGGGACTAATGATCTATGAGCAGTTCTTC.

The chain combines TRBV7-3 with TRBJ2-7; 8 bases align to TRBD1. CDR1 and CDR2 (germline): SGHTA, FQGTGA. Unmatched junction bases numbered 6, after V lost 0 bases and J lost 5 bases. CDR3 length equals 15 residues. The CDR3: CASSLTVDRVHEQYF. Here the CDR3 DNA reads TGTGCCAGCAGCTTAACTGTGGACAGGGTGCACGAGCAGTACTTC. Complete variable domain (other parts from reference TRBV7-3 and TRBJ2-7): GAGVSQTPSNKVTEKGKYVELRCDPISGHTALYWYRQSLGQGPEFLIYFQGTGAADDSGLPNDRFFAVRPEGSVSTLKIQRTERGDSAVYLCASSLTVDRVHEQYFGPGTRLTVT.

The chain has TRBV19 and TRBJ2-3; D gene unclear. The germline V gene has CDR1 LNHDA and CDR2 SQIVND (reference sequence). The CDR3 loop spans 13 amino acids. Trimming pared 4 bases from V and 2 bases from J, leaving 7 bases between. CDR3 nucleotides: TGTGCCAGTAGTACCCTAGACACAGATACGCAGTATTTT. Translating it yields CASSTLDTDTQYF.

The V call is TRBV5-6, the J call TRBJ1-1; 9 nucleotides match TRBD1. The CDR3 sequence is 15 residues long. From germline, CDR1 is SGHDT and CDR2 YYEEEE. J lost 0 bases, V lost 4 bases, and 4 bases had no gene match. The CDR3 is CASSGGTGLNTEAFF. CDR3 in DNA: TGTGCCAGCAGCGGGGGGACAGGGCTGAACACTGAAGCTTTCTTT.

This clone was recorded only once. The chain links TRBV7-3 to TRBJ2-1, with D perhaps matching TRBD2 (5 bases). The germline V gene has CDR1 SGHTA and CDR2 FQGTGA. CDR3 length: 15 residues. V dropped 2 bases and J dropped 4 bases, with 12 bases sitting between them. The CDR3 protein is CASSLEGSVYNEQFF. In DNA form, the CDR3 reads TGTGCCAGCAGCTTAGAAGGTAGCGTTTACAATGAGCAGTTCTTC.

V and J are TRBV3-1 (or the pseudogene TRBV3-2) and TRBJ1-4, with D perhaps TRBD1 (6 bases). V was clipped by 3 bases and J by 8 bases, with 16 bases between them. This CDR3 has 15 residues. The germline V gene encodes CDR1 LGHDT and CDR2 YNNKEL (reference sequence). The CDR3 nucleotides are TGTGCCAGCAGCCAGTCGTCAGGGGAATGGGAAAAACTGTTTTTT. Protein product: CASSQSSGEWEKLFF.

This clone was observed a few times. The rearrangement joins TRBV2 to TRBJ1-1; 8 bases line up with TRBD1. Germline V gene lookup returns CDR1 SNHLY and CDR2 FYNNEI. This CDR3 is 12 amino acids long. Trimming removed 6 bases from V and 8 bases from J; junction bases left unmatched: 5. CDR3: CASSPWDREAFF. The CDR3, as DNA: TGTGCCAGCAGCCCCTGGGACAGGGAAGCTTTCTTT.

A single count supports this clone. The chain has TRBV3-1 (or the pseudogene TRBV3-2) and TRBJ2-2, with TRBD1 as a possible D gene (6 bases). The CDR3 runs 17 residues. V lost 0 bases, J lost 1 base, and 12 bases lay in between. Germline V gives CDR1 LGHDT, CDR2 YNNKEL (reference sequence). CDR3 protein: CASSQDRDTRNTGELFF. The CDR3 DNA is TGTGCCAGCAGCCAAGACCGGGACACCCGGAACACCGGGGAGCTGTTTTTT.

This chain uses TRBV6-5 with TRBJ1-3; D not certain. This CDR3 spans 14 amino acids. Germline loops: CDR1 MNHEY, CDR2 SVGAGI. Trimming took 2 bases from V and 4 from J, leaving 9 bases between them. The CDR3 is CASSYTRGGNTIYF. The CDR3 nucleotides are TGTGCCAGCAGTTACACGCGAGGGGGAAACACCATATATTTT.